The 2 T cell receptor beta chains reported below all come from one sample, sequenced in a study of response to subunit inactivated influenza vaccine (dated 2018 in TCRdb). The receptor library was made with RT-PCR. Sequencing was performed on an Illumina HiSeq 2500. In TCRdb, the public reads were trimmed at Q25 with fastp and aligned with MiXCR, with productive beta chains retained. Rows with one shared CDR3 protein collapse into an entry with the most common genes and DNA. In this sample the table shows more than 450,000 distinct CDR3 sequences, about 11% of which occur a single time. The biggest ten clones account for roughly a tenth of the sample. Specimen: PBMCs from blood, collected on the day of vaccination. Source of these receptors: a man between 50 and 59 years old who received an inactivated influenza vaccine. Donor details come from another sample of the same person, matched by shared clones.

The chain links TRBV9 to TRBJ2-7, with D unclear. Trimming removed 3 bases at V and 1 base at J, with 8 bases between. The germline V gene has CDR1 SGDLS and CDR2 YYNGEE. There are 13 residues in the CDR3. In DNA, the CDR3 is TGTGCCAGCAGCGCCCTCGGGTCCTACGAGCAGTACTTC. Translation gives CASSALGSYEQYF.

This clonotype was detected only a few times. The chain combines TRBV20-1 with TRBJ1-4; 9 positions agree with TRBD1. The ends lost 6 bases at V and 8 bases at J; junction bases unmatched: 7. Germline V gene sequence: CDR1 DFQATT, CDR2 SNEGSKA (reference sequence). The CDR3 consists of 13 residues. The CDR3 here is CSAIPGTGEKLFF. The CDR3 region has the DNA TGCAGTGCGATACCTGGGACAGGGGAAAAACTGTTTTTT.